The 5 T cell receptor beta chains presented below share a single source sample, sequenced in a study of cytomegalovirus exposure and HLA in healthy donors. PCR employed 60 Vbeta and 13 Jbeta primers. Clones were sequenced by immunoSEQ multiplex PCR, and TCRdb holds only the in-frame ones, with some missing. Of over 120,000 clones listed, approximately 80% are singletons. Sequencing was performed on PBMCs. The source of these receptors is a man aged 50-59 years in good health and CMV-seronegative.

Many counts were recorded for this clone. The chain joins TRBV2 to TRBJ2-3, with TRBD1 identical over 9 bases. Germline lookup yields CDR1 SNHLY and CDR2 FYNNEI. CDR3 length: 12 residues. V dropped 11 bases and J dropped 6; count of bases not matched to a gene: 6. The CDR3 bases are TGTGCCGTACGGGACAGGGCGGATACGCAGTATTTT. Amino acids: CAVRDRADTQYF.

Points on this clone: An end of the junction differs from the germline gene, which may be a read error. The chain employs TRBV5-4 and TRBJ2-2; maybe TRBD1 (6 bases). This CDR3 region has 15 residues. CDR1 and CDR2 (germline): SGHNT, YYREEE (reference sequence). Here the CDR3 DNA reads TGTGCCAGTAGCTGGGGGCAAGATTACACCGGGGAGCTGTTTTTT. It encodes CASSWGQDYTGELFF.

The V gene is TRBV25-1, the J gene TRBJ2-7, with D perhaps matching TRBD2 (6 bases). Germline CDR1 is MGHDK and CDR2 is SYGVNS. Trimming left V 2 bases short and J 5 bases short, with 16 bases between. This CDR3 is 15 amino acids long. CDR3 sequence: CASSEDPMGGDEQYF. The CDR3 bases are TGTGCCAGCAGTGAAGATCCGATGGGGGGAGACGAGCAGTACTTC.

The gene calls are TRBV7-9 and TRBJ2-7; the D gene is possibly TRBD2 (6 bases). Germline CDR1 SEHNR, CDR2 FQNEAQ (reference sequence). The CDR3 length is 14 residues. The V gene lost 3 bases and the J gene lost 0 bases, with 9 bases spanning the gap. The CDR3 loop is CASSLMGGSYEQYF. CDR3 bases: TGTGCCAGCAGCTTGATGGGGGGCTCCTACGAGCAGTACTTC.

This chain uses TRBV2 with TRBJ2-3, with D tentatively TRBD2 (6 bases). Germline-derived CDR1 and CDR2 are SNHLY and FYNNEI. With 8 bases removed from V and 0 bases from J, the gap between germline ends came to 15 bases. The CDR3 totals 15 residues. CDR3: CASGPLASSTDTQYF. The CDR3 DNA reads as TGTGCCAGCGGCCCTCTAGCGTCTAGCACAGATACGCAGTATTTT.